This T cell receptor beta chain originates from a study of blood T cell repertoires in COVID-19. Sequencing used immunoSEQ multiplex PCR; TCRdb keeps in-frame clones, though not all of them. The sample includes roughly 200,000 clones, 85% seen only once; the top ten take 6.5% to 10%. This clone appeared a single time. Trimming shortened V by 3 bases and J by 5 bases, and 13 bases separated the two germline ends. Germline V gene lookup returns CDR1 MNHNS and CDR2 SASEGT. This CDR3 spans 14 amino acids. The gene calls are TRBV6-1 and TRBJ1-2; perhaps TRBD1 as D (5 bases). Sequencing was performed on peripheral blood. The sequence came from a woman in her sixties with acute or convalescent COVID-19. The CDR3 coding sequence is TGTGCCAGCAGTGAGTACACAGGACCATATGGCTACACCTTC. Translation: CASSEYTGPYGYTF.